This T cell receptor beta chain was obtained from a study of CD8+CD57+ T cells in acquired aplastic anemia. Patients who underwent sequencing had shown CD8+CD57+ cell expansion by flow cytometry. Template material for TCR beta VDJ and CDR3 profiling consisted of genomic DNA. TCRdb re-analysed the reads in MiXCR, keeping a single row per CDR3 protein. The table has around 130,000 distinct CDR3 sequences, over 55% seen once. Concerning this clonotype itself: Its matching antigen is unknown.

Points from the study as a whole: Sharing between patients and controls was observed for roughly 30 CD8+ CDR3 sequences.

The germline V gene encodes CDR1 DFQATT and CDR2 SNEGSKA (reference sequence). The CDR3 covers 12 residues. The TCR sequence derives from a human donor with aplastic anemia. Sequenced sample: sorted CD4+, CD8+, or CD8+CD57+ T cells (not recorded which) from PBMCs. The genes are TRBV20-1 and TRBJ2-7, with no clear D. The CDR3 nucleotides are TGCAGCTCTGGAAAAAACCCCTACGAGCAGTACTTC. Its translation is CSSGKNPYEQYF.